The rows below give T cell receptor beta chains drawn from one sample of a study of control samples from healthy donors and cancer patients. Only in-frame clones appear in the TCRdb table, and some are missing; sequencing was by immunoSEQ multiplex PCR. The repertoire includes about 17,000 clones, about 89% of them detected once, and about 29% sits in the top ten. The sample consisted of PBMCs. These receptors all come from a man aged 60-69 years with head and neck cancer. The CDR3 runs from the conserved cysteine through the conserved F or W. A D gene is named only where the DNA matches it firmly. Expanded clones get a size class; other rows say once, few or many, or leave the size out.

v_call: TRBV7-3
d_call: TRBD2
cdr3_length: 16
j_call: TRBJ2-1
clone_size: -
cdr3_nt: TGTGCCAGCAGCTCTCGCCAGCGGGGGGGCCTGGATGAGCAGTTCTTC
cdr3_aa: CASSSRQRGGLDEQFF

v_call: TRBV6-1
d_call: TRBD1
cdr3_length: 16
j_call: TRBJ1-5
clone_size: -
cdr3_nt: TGTGCCAGCAGTGCGGGACGAGGGGGCGGCAATCAGCCCCAGCATTTT
cdr3_aa: CASSAGRGGGNQPQHF

v_call: TRBV27
d_call: TRBD1
cdr3_length: 14
j_call: TRBJ2-5
clone_size: -
cdr3_nt: TGTGCCAGCAGTTTCGGAGACAGGGGGGGGACCCAGTACTTC
cdr3_aa: CASSFGDRGGTQYF

v_call: TRBV4-1
d_call: -
cdr3_length: 14
j_call: TRBJ1-6
clone_size: -
cdr3_nt: TGCGCCAGCAGCCAAGGTCAGGGGAGGTCACCCCTCCACTTT
cdr3_aa: CASSQGQGRSPLHF

v_call: TRBV4-1
d_call: -
cdr3_length: 16
j_call: TRBJ1-4
clone_size: -
cdr3_nt: TGCGCCAGCAGCCCACTTAGGGGTATACAGATTGAAAAACTGTTTTTT
cdr3_aa: CASSPLRGIQIEKLFF

v_call: TRBV5-1
d_call: -
cdr3_length: 13
j_call: TRBJ2-1
clone_size: -
cdr3_nt: TGCGCCAGCAGCTTGGGGCCCTTCGATGAGCAGTTCTTC
cdr3_aa: CASSLGPFDEQFF

v_call: TRBV4-2
d_call: TRBD2
cdr3_length: 17
j_call: TRBJ2-3
clone_size: -
cdr3_nt: TGTGCCAGCAGCCAAAGGGGACTAGCGGGGGGTACAGATACGCAGTATTTT
cdr3_aa: CASSQRGLAGGTDTQYF

v_call: TRBV18
d_call: -
cdr3_length: 13
j_call: TRBJ2-5
clone_size: -
cdr3_nt: TGTGCCAGCTCCGGTGGCAGGCAAGAGACCCAGTACTTC
cdr3_aa: CASSGGRQETQYF

v_call: TRBV6-2/TRBV6-3
d_call: TRBD1
cdr3_length: 18
j_call: TRBJ2-7
clone_size: -
cdr3_nt: TGTGCCAGCAGTTTCTCTTCGGGACAGGGGGCTAAGGGTTACGAGCAGTACTTC
cdr3_aa: CASSFSSGQGAKGYEQYF

v_call: TRBV14
d_call: -
cdr3_length: 20
j_call: TRBJ2-6
clone_size: -
cdr3_nt: TGTGCCAGCAGCCACCTTCTCGGGCCCCCACAGGGATTAGGGGCCAACGTCCTGACTTTC
cdr3_aa: CASSHLLGPPQGLGANVLTF

v_call: TRBV7-8
d_call: -
cdr3_length: 14
j_call: TRBJ2-5
clone_size: -
cdr3_nt: TGTGCCAGCAGCTTAGAGCCTGCGCATGAGACCCAGTACTTC
cdr3_aa: CASSLEPAHETQYF

v_call: TRBV3-1/TRBV3-2
d_call: -
cdr3_length: 16
j_call: TRBJ1-6
clone_size: -
cdr3_nt: TGTGCCAGCAGCCAAGAGGGGGCACGGGGAATTTCACCCCTCCACTTT
cdr3_aa: CASSQEGARGISPLHF

v_call: TRBV29-1
d_call: -
cdr3_length: 12
j_call: TRBJ2-3
clone_size: few
cdr3_nt: TGCAGCCTACGGGCTGGGGCAGATACGCAGTATTTT
cdr3_aa: CSLRAGADTQYF

v_call: TRBV2
d_call: -
cdr3_length: 12
j_call: TRBJ1-3
clone_size: -
cdr3_nt: TGTGCCAGCGGGAGCTCTGGAAACACCATATATTTT
cdr3_aa: CASGSSGNTIYF

v_call: TRBV21-1
d_call: -
cdr3_length: 14
j_call: TRBJ1-4
clone_size: -
cdr3_nt: TGTGCCAGCAGCCAGGGACAGGGACCGGGGAAACTGTTTTTT
cdr3_aa: CASSQGQGPGKLFF

v_call: TRBV24-1
d_call: TRBD2
cdr3_length: 13
j_call: TRBJ2-3
clone_size: -
cdr3_nt: TGTGCCACCTCCGCGGGGGGGCGTGATACGCAGTATTTT
cdr3_aa: CATSAGGRDTQYF

v_call: TRBV9
d_call: TRBD2
cdr3_length: 16
j_call: TRBJ2-7
clone_size: -
cdr3_nt: TGTGCCAGCAGCGCTTTCGGAACGGGACTAGCGGGCCAGAAGTACTTC
cdr3_aa: CASSAFGTGLAGQKYF

v_call: TRBV5-1
d_call: TRBD1
cdr3_length: 15
j_call: TRBJ2-4
clone_size: -
cdr3_nt: TGCGCCAGCAGCTCGGGACAGGGTGACAAAAACATTCAGTACTTC
cdr3_aa: CASSSGQGDKNIQYF

v_call: TRBV2
d_call: TRBD1
cdr3_length: 16
j_call: TRBJ1-4
clone_size: -
cdr3_nt: TGTGCCAGCAGTGGAGGGACAGGGAGGTCTAATGAAAAACTGTTTTTT
cdr3_aa: CASSGGTGRSNEKLFF

v_call: TRBV7-2
d_call: TRBD1
cdr3_length: 14
j_call: TRBJ1-6
clone_size: -
cdr3_nt: TGTGCCAGCAGCCTTCGACAGGGCCGCTCACCCCTCCACTTT
cdr3_aa: CASSLRQGRSPLHF

v_call: TRBV5-1
d_call: TRBD1
cdr3_length: 14
j_call: TRBJ2-2
clone_size: -
cdr3_nt: TGCGCCAGCGGTATACAGGGGAGACCCGGGGAGCTGTTTTTT
cdr3_aa: CASGIQGRPGELFF

v_call: TRBV12-3/TRBV12-4
d_call: -
cdr3_length: 11
j_call: TRBJ1-6
clone_size: -
cdr3_nt: TGTGCCAGCAGTTTAGAAGGCACCCTCCACTTT
cdr3_aa: CASSLEGTLHF

v_call: TRBV5-1
d_call: TRBD1
cdr3_length: 15
j_call: TRBJ2-2
clone_size: -
cdr3_nt: TGCGCCAGCAGCCGACAGGGTCTTGGTACCGGGGAGCTGTTTTTT
cdr3_aa: CASSRQGLGTGELFF

v_call: TRBV27
d_call: -
cdr3_length: 15
j_call: TRBJ2-2
clone_size: -
cdr3_nt: TGTGCCAGCACCCGAGCAGGGCCTTATTCCGGGGAGCTGTTTTTT
cdr3_aa: CASTRAGPYSGELFF

v_call: TRBV3-1/TRBV3-2
d_call: -
cdr3_length: 14
j_call: TRBJ2-7
clone_size: -
cdr3_nt: TGTGCCAGCAGCACAGGGGGGGGAGGCTACGAGCAGTACTTC
cdr3_aa: CASSTGGGGYEQYF

v_call: TRBV6-5
d_call: TRBD2
cdr3_length: 15
j_call: TRBJ2-1
clone_size: -
cdr3_nt: TGTGCCAGCAGTTACGAGCGGGGGTTTAACAATGAGCAGTTCTTC
cdr3_aa: CASSYERGFNNEQFF

v_call: TRBV19
d_call: TRBD2
cdr3_length: 16
j_call: TRBJ2-5
clone_size: -
cdr3_nt: TGTGCCAGTAGTTCGGGACTAGCGGGGGGACAAGAGACCCAGTACTTC
cdr3_aa: CASSSGLAGGQETQYF

v_call: TRBV2
d_call: -
cdr3_length: 12
j_call: TRBJ1-1
clone_size: -
cdr3_nt: TGTGCCAGCAGTGAGCAGGGCAGTATGGCTTTCTTT
cdr3_aa: CASSEQGSMAFF

v_call: TRBV21-1
d_call: -
cdr3_length: 12
j_call: TRBJ1-2
clone_size: -
cdr3_nt: TGTGCCAGCAGCAAAGCCCGGGACACCGACACCTTC
cdr3_aa: CASSKARDTDTF

v_call: TRBV3-1/TRBV3-2
d_call: -
cdr3_length: 13
j_call: TRBJ2-3
clone_size: -
cdr3_nt: TGTGCCAGCAGCCTCGGGGGCCGGGATACGCAGTATTTT
cdr3_aa: CASSLGGRDTQYF

v_call: TRBV2
d_call: -
cdr3_length: 15
j_call: TRBJ2-7
clone_size: -
cdr3_nt: TGTGCCAGCATCGCTAGAGACATACCCCCCTACGAGCAGTACTTC
cdr3_aa: CASIARDIPPYEQYF

v_call: TRBV5-4
d_call: -
cdr3_length: 14
j_call: TRBJ2-5
clone_size: -
cdr3_nt: TGTGCCAGCAGCTCGGTCTTTACCCAAGAGACCCAGTACTTC
cdr3_aa: CASSSVFTQETQYF

v_call: TRBV19
d_call: -
cdr3_length: 15
j_call: TRBJ1-3
clone_size: -
cdr3_nt: TGTGCCAGTAGTATGCGCAGGCCCTCTGGAAACACCATATATTTT
cdr3_aa: CASSMRRPSGNTIYF

v_call: TRBV3-1/TRBV3-2
d_call: TRBD2
cdr3_length: 18
j_call: TRBJ2-1
clone_size: -
cdr3_nt: TGTGCCAGCAGCCAGGACCGACTAGCGGGGGCGAAAAACAATGAGCAGTTCTTC
cdr3_aa: CASSQDRLAGAKNNEQFF

v_call: TRBV10-3
d_call: TRBD1
cdr3_length: 17
j_call: TRBJ2-6
clone_size: -
cdr3_nt: TGTGCCATCAGTGACCCCACAGGGGACTCTGGGGCCAACGTCCTGACTTTC
cdr3_aa: CAISDPTGDSGANVLTF

v_call: TRBV5-1
d_call: TRBD2
cdr3_length: 17
j_call: TRBJ2-3
clone_size: once
cdr3_nt: TGCGCCAGCAGCCAGGCCGGGACTAGCGGGGGGCTGGATACGCAGTATTTT
cdr3_aa: CASSQAGTSGGLDTQYF

v_call: TRBV4-1
d_call: -
cdr3_length: 15
j_call: TRBJ2-5
clone_size: -
cdr3_nt: TGCGCCAGCAGCCAAGAGGGGATGGTAGAAGAGACCCAGTACTTC
cdr3_aa: CASSQEGMVEETQYF

v_call: TRBV10-3
d_call: TRBD2
cdr3_length: 15
j_call: TRBJ2-7
clone_size: -
cdr3_nt: TGTGCCATCAGTGAGTCCGGACTAGCGGGGTACGAGCAGTACTTC
cdr3_aa: CAISESGLAGYEQYF

v_call: TRBV4-2
d_call: TRBD2
cdr3_length: 14
j_call: TRBJ2-5
clone_size: -
cdr3_nt: TGTGCCAGCAGCCTTAGCGGGGGGAGGGAGACCCAGTACTTC
cdr3_aa: CASSLSGGRETQYF

v_call: TRBV11-2
d_call: -
cdr3_length: 16
j_call: TRBJ1-4
clone_size: -
cdr3_nt: TGTGCCAGCAGCTTAGATTTAGGGGCGGCTAATGAAAAACTGTTTTTT
cdr3_aa: CASSLDLGAANEKLFF

v_call: TRBV3-1/TRBV3-2
d_call: -
cdr3_length: 16
j_call: TRBJ2-1
clone_size: -
cdr3_nt: TGTGCCAGCAGCCGACAAGGAGGGGGGCCCCGGAATGAGCAGTTCTTC
cdr3_aa: CASSRQGGGPRNEQFF

v_call: TRBV7-3
d_call: TRBD1
cdr3_length: 14
j_call: TRBJ1-6
clone_size: -
cdr3_nt: TGTGCCAGCAGCGGTGGGACAGGCGGTTCACCCCTCCACTTT
cdr3_aa: CASSGGTGGSPLHF

v_call: TRBV7-2
d_call: -
cdr3_length: 14
j_call: TRBJ2-2
clone_size: -
cdr3_nt: TGTGCCAGCAGCTCGGGGCAAAACACCGGGGAGCTGTTTTTT
cdr3_aa: CASSSGQNTGELFF

v_call: TRBV5-8
d_call: -
cdr3_length: 15
j_call: TRBJ2-1
clone_size: -
cdr3_nt: TGTGCCAGCAGCTTGGACGGACACCAAGGTGGGCACGAGTTCTTC
cdr3_aa: CASSLDGHQGGHEFF

v_call: TRBV6-6
d_call: TRBD1
cdr3_length: 14
j_call: TRBJ1-1
clone_size: -
cdr3_nt: TGTGCCAGCAGTTTCTCGGGACAGGGTGTATCGGCTTTCTTT
cdr3_aa: CASSFSGQGVSAFF

v_call: TRBV3-1/TRBV3-2
d_call: -
cdr3_length: 12
j_call: TRBJ2-7
clone_size: once
cdr3_nt: TGTGCCAGCAGCCAAGGAGGCTACGAGCAGTACTTC
cdr3_aa: CASSQGGYEQYF

v_call: TRBV5-1
d_call: TRBD2
cdr3_length: 14
j_call: TRBJ2-3
clone_size: -
cdr3_nt: TGCGCCACCGCCCGGGGGGTTAGCACAGATACGCAGTATTTT
cdr3_aa: CATARGVSTDTQYF

v_call: TRBV4-1
d_call: TRBD1
cdr3_length: 15
j_call: TRBJ1-2
clone_size: once
cdr3_nt: TGCGCCAGCAGCCAAGAGGACAGGGTGAACTATGGCTACACCTTC
cdr3_aa: CASSQEDRVNYGYTF

v_call: TRBV19
d_call: -
cdr3_length: 13
j_call: TRBJ2-3
clone_size: -
cdr3_nt: TGTGCCAGTACCACTGACAGTGCAGATACGCAGTATTTT
cdr3_aa: CASTTDSADTQYF

v_call: TRBV7-8
d_call: -
cdr3_length: 15
j_call: TRBJ1-1
clone_size: -
cdr3_nt: TGTGCCAGCAGCTTAGGGGGACTTCTAGCCTTGGGAGCTTTCTTT
cdr3_aa: CASSLGGLLALGAFF

v_call: TRBV4-1
d_call: TRBD1
cdr3_length: 14
j_call: TRBJ2-2
clone_size: -
cdr3_nt: TGCGCCAGCACGGGACAGCCGAACACCGGGGAGCTGTTTTTT
cdr3_aa: CASTGQPNTGELFF

v_call: TRBV15
d_call: -
cdr3_length: 13
j_call: TRBJ2-2
clone_size: -
cdr3_nt: TGTGCCACCAGCAGAGTAGGAGGGAGGGAGCTGTTTTTT
cdr3_aa: CATSRVGGRELFF

v_call: TRBV11-3
d_call: -
cdr3_length: 13
j_call: TRBJ2-2
clone_size: -
cdr3_nt: TGTGCCAGCAGCTTAGATCTCGCGGGGGAGCTGTTTTTT
cdr3_aa: CASSLDLAGELFF

v_call: TRBV7-8
d_call: -
cdr3_length: 15
j_call: TRBJ1-4
clone_size: -
cdr3_nt: TGTGCCAGCAGCTTAGAAGGCAGGGAAACTGAAAAACTGTTTTTT
cdr3_aa: CASSLEGRETEKLFF

v_call: TRBV5-6
d_call: TRBD1
cdr3_length: 16
j_call: TRBJ1-3
clone_size: -
cdr3_nt: TGTGCCAGCAGCTTGGCCAGACAGGGCTCTGGAAACACCATATATTTT
cdr3_aa: CASSLARQGSGNTIYF

v_call: TRBV6-5
d_call: -
cdr3_length: 12
j_call: TRBJ1-1
clone_size: -
cdr3_nt: TGTGCCAGCACCGGGGGAAGAACTGAAGCTTTCTTT
cdr3_aa: CASTGGRTEAFF

v_call: TRBV2
d_call: -
cdr3_length: 17
j_call: TRBJ1-1
clone_size: few
cdr3_nt: TGTGCCAGCAGTGAAAATCTCCCGCGGGGACCGAACACTGAAGCTTTCTTT
cdr3_aa: CASSENLPRGPNTEAFF

v_call: TRBV6-6
d_call: TRBD1
cdr3_length: 15
j_call: TRBJ2-5
clone_size: once
cdr3_nt: TGTGCCAGCAGTCTCGGTGCAGGGGGCCAAGAGACCCAGTACTTC
cdr3_aa: CASSLGAGGQETQYF

v_call: TRBV9
d_call: -
cdr3_length: 13
j_call: TRBJ1-1
clone_size: -
cdr3_nt: TGTGCCAGCAGTGAAGGCCAGAACACTGAAGCTTTCTTT
cdr3_aa: CASSEGQNTEAFF